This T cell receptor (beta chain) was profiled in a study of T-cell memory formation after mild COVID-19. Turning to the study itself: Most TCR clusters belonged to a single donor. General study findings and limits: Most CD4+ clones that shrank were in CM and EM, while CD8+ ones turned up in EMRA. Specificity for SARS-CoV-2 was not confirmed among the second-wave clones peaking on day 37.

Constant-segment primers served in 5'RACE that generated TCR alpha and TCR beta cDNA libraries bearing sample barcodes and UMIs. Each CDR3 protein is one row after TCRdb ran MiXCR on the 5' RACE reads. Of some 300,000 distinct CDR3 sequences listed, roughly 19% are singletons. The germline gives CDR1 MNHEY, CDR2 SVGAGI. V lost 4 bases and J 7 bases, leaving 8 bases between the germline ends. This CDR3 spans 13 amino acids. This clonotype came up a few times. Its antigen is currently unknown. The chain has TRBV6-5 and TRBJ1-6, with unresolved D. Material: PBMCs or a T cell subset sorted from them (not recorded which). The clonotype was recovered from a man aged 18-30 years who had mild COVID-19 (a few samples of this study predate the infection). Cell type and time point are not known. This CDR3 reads CASSFGLNSPLHF. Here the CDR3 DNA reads TGTGCCAGCAGTTTCGGACTCAATTCACCCCTCCACTTT.